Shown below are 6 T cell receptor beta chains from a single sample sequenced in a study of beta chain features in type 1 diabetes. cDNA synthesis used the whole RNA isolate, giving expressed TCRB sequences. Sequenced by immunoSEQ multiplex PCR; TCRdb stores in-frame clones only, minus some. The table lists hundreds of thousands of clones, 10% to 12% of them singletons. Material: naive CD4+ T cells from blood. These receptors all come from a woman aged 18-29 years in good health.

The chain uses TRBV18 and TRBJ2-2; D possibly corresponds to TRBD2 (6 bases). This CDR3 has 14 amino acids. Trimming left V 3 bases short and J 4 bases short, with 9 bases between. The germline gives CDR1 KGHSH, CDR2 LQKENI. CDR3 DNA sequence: TGTGCCAGCTCACCGGGACTGACCACCGGGGAGCTGTTTTTT. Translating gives CASSPGLTTGELFF.

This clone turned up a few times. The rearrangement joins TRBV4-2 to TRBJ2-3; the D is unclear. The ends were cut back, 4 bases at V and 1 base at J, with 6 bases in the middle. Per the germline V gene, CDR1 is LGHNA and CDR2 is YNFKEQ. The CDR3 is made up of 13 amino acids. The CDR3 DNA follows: TGTGCCAGCAGCCGCCTCGGCACAGATACGCAGTATTTT. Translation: CASSRLGTDTQYF.

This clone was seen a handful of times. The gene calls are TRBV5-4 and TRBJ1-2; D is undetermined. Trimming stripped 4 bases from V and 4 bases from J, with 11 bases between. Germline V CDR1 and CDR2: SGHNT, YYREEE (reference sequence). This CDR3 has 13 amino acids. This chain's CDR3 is CASSADRGYGYTF. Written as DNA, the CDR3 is TGTGCCAGCAGCGCCGACCGCGGCTATGGCTACACCTTC.

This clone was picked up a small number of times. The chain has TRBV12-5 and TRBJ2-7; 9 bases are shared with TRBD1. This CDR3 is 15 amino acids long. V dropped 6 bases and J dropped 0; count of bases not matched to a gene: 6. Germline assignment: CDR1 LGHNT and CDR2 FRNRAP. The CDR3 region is CASGQPGQGSYEQYF. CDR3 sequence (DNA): TGTGCTAGTGGGCAGCCGGGACAGGGCTCCTACGAGCAGTACTTC.

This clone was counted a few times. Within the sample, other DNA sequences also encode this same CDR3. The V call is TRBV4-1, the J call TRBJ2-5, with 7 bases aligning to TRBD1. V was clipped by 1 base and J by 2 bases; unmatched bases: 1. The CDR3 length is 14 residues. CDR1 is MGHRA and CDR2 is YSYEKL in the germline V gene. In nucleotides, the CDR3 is TGCGCCAGCAGCCAAGCGGACAGGCAAGAGACCCAGTACTTC. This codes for CASSQADRQETQYF.

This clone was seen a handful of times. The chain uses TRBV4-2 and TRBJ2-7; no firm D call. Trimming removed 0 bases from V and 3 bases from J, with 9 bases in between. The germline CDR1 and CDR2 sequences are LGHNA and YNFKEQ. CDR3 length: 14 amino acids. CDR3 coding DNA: TGTGCCAGCAGCCAAGACGGGCTGGACTACGAGCAGTACTTC. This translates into CASSQDGLDYEQYF.